This TCR beta chain was captured by sequencing in a study of cytomegalovirus exposure and HLA in healthy donors. Points from the study as a whole: Association of a missense DCLRE1C variant with TCR beta V- and J-gene trimming was reported in a later analysis.

60 Vbeta and 13 Jbeta primers were used in PCR. Assay used: immunoSEQ multiplex PCR; TCRdb lists only in-frame clones, some missing. The table lists over 100,000 clones, 55% to 80% of them singletons, with 2% to 3% in the top ten. This clone appeared a single time. The antigen remains undetermined. Deletions cut 6 bases from V and 3 bases from J, with 12 bases between. The germline V gene encodes CDR1 LNHDA and CDR2 SQIVND (reference sequence). This CDR3 region has 14 residues. Sequencing was carried out using PBMCs. The chain uses TRBV19 and TRBJ2-1; D possibly corresponds to TRBD1 (6 bases). This clonotype was sampled from a middle-aged woman in good health and CMV-seronegative. CDR3 region: CASRQGIGYNEQFF. CDR3 DNA: TGTGCCAGTAGGCAGGGGATCGGCTACAATGAGCAGTTCTTC. Full variable domain (missing parts from reference TRBV19 and TRBJ2-1): DGGITQSPKYLFRKEGQNVTLSCEQNLNHDAMYWYRQDPGQGLRLIYYSQIVNDFQKGDIAEGYSVSREKKESFPLTVTSAQKNPTAFYLCASRQGIGYNEQFFGPGTRLTVL.